One and the same sample provided the 13 T cell receptor beta chains below, sequenced in a study of shared clonotypes between healthy human individuals (dated by TCRdb to 2018 to 2020). The library was made by the immunoSEQ multiplex PCR assay. TCRdb holds this immuneACCESS table with in-frame rearrangements only. Some clones are missing; in checked studies, unresolved V genes explain under half, and the rest has no known cause. The sample table records about a million clones; approximately 68% of these occur just once. Together, the top ten hold about 1.5% of the sample. Sequencing was carried out using memory CD4+ T cells sorted from blood. The cell subset or site label corresponds to: CD45RA-negative fraction. The receptor source for this set is a man aged 18-30 years in good health.

The gene calls are TRBV5-1 and TRBJ1-2, with a weak D call TRBD1 (6 bases). This CDR3 comprises 13 residues. Trimming took off 0 bases at V and 6 bases at J, with 9 bases between the two ends. The V gene's germline CDR1 is SGHRS and CDR2 YFSETQ. The CDR3 nucleotides read TGCGCCAGCAGCTTGGAGGGGGTGGATGGCTACACCTTC. Amino acids: CASSLEGVDGYTF.

The chain combines TRBV6-1 with TRBJ1-6; D gene unclear. Trimming pared 8 bases from V and 8 bases from J, leaving 13 bases between. The CDR3 has 13 residues. The V gene's germline CDR1 is MNHNS and CDR2 SASEGT. CDR3 sequence: CASGSPGDSPLHF. The CDR3 coding sequence is TGTGCCAGCGGGTCCCCCGGGGATTCACCCCTCCACTTT.

This clone appeared a single time. The chain couples TRBV15 to TRBJ1-4; 7 bases map to TRBD1. Per the germline V gene, CDR1 is LNHNV and CDR2 is YYDKDF (reference sequence). J was trimmed by 0 bases and V by 5 bases; bases with no gene match: 9. The CDR3 consists of 17 residues. CDR3 sequence (DNA): TGTGCCACCAGCGGCTTGACAGGGATTGCAACTAATGAAAAACTGTTTTTT. Amino acids: CATSGLTGIATNEKLFF.

The chain uses TRBV5-4 and TRBJ2-3, with 8 bases lining up with TRBD2. The CDR3 contains 15 residues. Trimming cost V 6 bases and J 6 bases; bases outside gene matches: 12. Germline loops: CDR1 SGHNT, CDR2 YYREEE (reference sequence). The CDR3 coding sequence is TGTGCCAGCACCCCCATAGCGGGAAAAGGGGATACGCAGTATTTT. It encodes CASTPIAGKGDTQYF.

This chain joins TRBV2 and TRBJ1-3; D gene ambiguous. Between the trimmed V and J ends, which lost 5 bases and 4 bases, there was a span of 6 bases. Per germline, CDR1 SNHLY and CDR2 FYNNEI. The CDR3 spans 12 residues. CDR3 in DNA: TGTGCCAGCAGTCCACAGGGAAACACCATATATTTT. Amino acids: CASSPQGNTIYF.

The chain recombines TRBV28 with TRBJ1-2; perhaps TRBD1 as D (6 bases). CDR1 MDHEN and CDR2 SYDVKM come from the germline V gene. The length of the CDR3 is 14 residues. Trimming stripped 6 bases from V and 4 bases from J, with 15 bases between. The CDR3 sequence: CASRPDGQLYGYTF. The CDR3 DNA reads TGTGCCAGCAGGCCAGACGGACAGCTCTATGGCTACACCTTC.

The rearrangement joins TRBV11-2 to TRBJ2-4; D remains unclear. The germline V gene has CDR1 SGHAT and CDR2 FQNNGV. Trimming took 0 bases from V and 6 from J, leaving 9 bases between them. This CDR3 is built from 14 residues. DNA of the CDR3: TGTGCCAGCAGCTTAGATACTGTCCGAAACATTCAGTACTTC. It is translated as CASSLDTVRNIQYF.

The chain links TRBV11-3 to TRBJ2-1; the D gene could be TRBD1 or TRBD2 (6 bases each). Deletions cut 3 bases from V and 5 bases from J, with 14 bases between. Germline V gene sequence: CDR1 SGHNT, CDR2 YENEEA. The CDR3 contains 15 residues. In DNA, the CDR3 is TGTGCCAGCAGCTTTGGAGGGGGGATAAACAATGAGCAGTTCTTC. Translating gives CASSFGGGINNEQFF.

This clone came up once. The V gene is TRBV7-9, the J gene TRBJ1-5, with a possible D match to TRBD1 (5 bases). The V gene lost 1 base and the J gene lost 7 bases, with 11 bases spanning the gap. Germline-derived CDR1 and CDR2 are SEHNR and FQNEAQ (reference sequence). The CDR3 has 14 amino acids. CDR3 sequence: CASSLGREGQPQHF. CDR3 nucleotide sequence: TGTGCCAGCAGCTTAGGCAGGGAAGGGCAGCCCCAGCATTTT.

This clone was observed a handful of times. This chain links TRBV29-1 with TRBJ1-5, with D maybe TRBD1 (5 bases). Between the trimmed V and J ends, which lost 2 bases and 2 bases, there was a span of 7 bases. The CDR3 extends over 13 amino acids. Germline CDR1 is SQVTM and CDR2 is ANQGSEA. CDR3 region: CSVEQGGNQPQHF. In nucleotides, the CDR3 is TGCAGCGTTGAACAGGGTGGCAATCAGCCCCAGCATTTT.

This chain joins TRBV2 and TRBJ1-1; 8 bases line up with TRBD1. CDR3 length: 13 amino acids. The germline CDR1 and CDR2 sequences are SNHLY and FYNNEI. The J segment lost 11 bases and the V segment lost 5 bases, leaving 10 bases of the junction unmatched. Here the CDR3 reads CASSPDRARTAFF. Written as DNA, the CDR3 is TGTGCCAGCAGTCCGGACAGGGCCAGGACGGCTTTCTTT.

V usage is TRBV11-2 and J usage is TRBJ2-3; D is unclear. V was cut by 2 bases and J by 0 bases, with 12 bases left in between. The CDR3 covers 16 residues. Germline V lookup: CDR1 SGHAT, CDR2 FQNNGV. DNA for the CDR3: TGTGCCAGCAGCTTACTTGGCACTCCTAGCACAGATACGCAGTATTTT. This sequence encodes CASSLLGTPSTDTQYF.

The gene calls are TRBV6-6 and TRBJ1-1; D might be TRBD1 (5 bases). The germline V gene has CDR1 MNHNY and CDR2 SVGAGI (reference sequence). V was trimmed by 7 bases and J by 2 bases, leaving 11 bases between them. The CDR3 loop spans 13 amino acids. DNA for the CDR3: TGTGCCAGCAACGTCGGGACTAACACTGAAGCTTTCTTT. It yields the protein CASNVGTNTEAFF.